This T cell receptor (beta chain) was captured by sequencing in a study of T cell responses to AZD1222 COVID-19 vaccine. In the study overall: Samples with a second dose at about 4 or about 12 weeks were pooled together. Whole-study findings and limits: The span of vaccine-associated CD4 TCRs extended across spike, with dominance at 160-218 and 743-854. Donors, mostly white British, included more females; clonal diversity was possibly underestimated.

About this clone: Antigen specificity is unknown.

Sequenced by immunoSEQ multiplex PCR; TCRdb stores in-frame clones only, minus some. In the table there are about 55,000 clones, 89% of which are singletons. The specimen comprised peripheral blood, sampled on day 0 of AZD1222 vaccination. The TCR comes from an adult in good health.

The CDR3 sequence: CASSLGTSQDEQYF. The CDR3 DNA follows: TGTGCCAGCAGTCTTGGGACTAGCCAAGACGAGCAGTACTTC. V usage is TRBV28 and J usage is TRBJ2-7; 9 positions agree with TRBD2. The J segment lost 5 bases and the V segment lost 5 bases, leaving 7 bases of the junction unmatched. The CDR3 is 14 residues long. Germline CDR1 and CDR2: MDHEN and SYDVKM.